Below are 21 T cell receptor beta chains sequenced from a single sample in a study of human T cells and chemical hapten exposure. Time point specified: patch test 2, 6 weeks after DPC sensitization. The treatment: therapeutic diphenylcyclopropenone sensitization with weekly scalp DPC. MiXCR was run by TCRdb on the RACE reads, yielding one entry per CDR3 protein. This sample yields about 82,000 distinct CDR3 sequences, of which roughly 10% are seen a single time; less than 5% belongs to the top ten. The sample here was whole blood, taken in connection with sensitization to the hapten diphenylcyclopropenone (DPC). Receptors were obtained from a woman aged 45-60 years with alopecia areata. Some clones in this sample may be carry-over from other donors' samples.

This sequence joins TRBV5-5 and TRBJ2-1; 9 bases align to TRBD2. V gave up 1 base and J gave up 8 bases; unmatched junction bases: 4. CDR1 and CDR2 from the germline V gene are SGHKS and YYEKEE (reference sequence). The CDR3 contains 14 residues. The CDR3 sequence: CASSLLLAGYEQFF. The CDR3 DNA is TGTGCCAGCAGCTTGTTACTAGCGGGCTATGAGCAGTTCTTC.

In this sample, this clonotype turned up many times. The CDR3 loop reads CASSPTSGISQFF. Here the CDR3 DNA reads TGTGCCAGCAGCCCCACTAGCGGGATATCCCAATTCTTC. The chain employs TRBV7-8 and TRBJ2-1, with 10 bases matching TRBD2. Germline-derived CDR1 and CDR2 are SGHVS and FQNEAQ. V lost 5 bases and J lost 16; bases outside the gene matches: 11. The CDR3 is 13 amino acids.

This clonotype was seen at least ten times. The CDR3 spells CSVEDITGTLTADTQYF. CDR3 bases: TGCAGCGTTGAAGACATTACCGGGACCCTAACTGCAGATACGCAGTATTTT. The chain carries TRBV29-1 and TRBJ2-3; D tentatively reads TRBD1 or TRBD2 (5 bases each). This CDR3 region has 17 residues. The V gene lost 0 bases and the J gene lost 4 bases, with 20 bases spanning the gap. The germline gives CDR1 SQVTM, CDR2 ANQGSEA.

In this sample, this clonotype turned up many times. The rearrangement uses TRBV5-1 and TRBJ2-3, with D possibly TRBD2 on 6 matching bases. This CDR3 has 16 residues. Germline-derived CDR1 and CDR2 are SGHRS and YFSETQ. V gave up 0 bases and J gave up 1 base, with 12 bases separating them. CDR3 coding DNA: TGCGCCAGCAGCTTGGCCGGGAGTCAAGGCACAGATACGCAGTATTTT. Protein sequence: CASSLAGSQGTDTQYF.

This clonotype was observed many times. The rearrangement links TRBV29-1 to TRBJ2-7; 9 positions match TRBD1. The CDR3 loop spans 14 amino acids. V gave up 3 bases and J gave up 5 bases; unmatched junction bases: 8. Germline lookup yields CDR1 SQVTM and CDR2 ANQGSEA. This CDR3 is CSVEFRDRVNEQYF. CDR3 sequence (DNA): TGCAGCGTTGAGTTCCGGGACAGGGTAAACGAGCAGTACTTC.

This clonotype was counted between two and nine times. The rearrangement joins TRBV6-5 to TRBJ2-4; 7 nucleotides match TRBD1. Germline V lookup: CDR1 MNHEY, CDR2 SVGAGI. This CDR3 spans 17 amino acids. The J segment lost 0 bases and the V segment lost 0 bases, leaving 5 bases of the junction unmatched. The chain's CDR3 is CASSYSSGGRAKNIQYF. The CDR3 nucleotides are TGTGCCAGCAGTTACTCGTCAGGGGGTCGAGCCAAAAACATTCAGTACTTC.

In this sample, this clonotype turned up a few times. The CDR3 region is CATRNGLAGVEQYF. As DNA, the CDR3 is TGTGCCACCAGGAACGGACTAGCGGGAGTCGAGCAGTACTTC. This chain links TRBV15 with TRBJ2-7, with TRBD2 matching 13 bases. J lost 6 bases, V lost 6 bases, and 5 bases had no gene match. Germline V gene lookup returns CDR1 LNHNV and CDR2 YYDKDF (reference sequence). The CDR3 consists of 14 residues.

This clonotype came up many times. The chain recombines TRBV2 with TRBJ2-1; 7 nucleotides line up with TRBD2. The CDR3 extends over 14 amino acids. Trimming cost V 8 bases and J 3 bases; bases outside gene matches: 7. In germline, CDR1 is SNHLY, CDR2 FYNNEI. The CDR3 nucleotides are TGTGCCAGCGATGAGCGGGACTTCTACAATGAGCAGTTCTTC. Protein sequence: CASDERDFYNEQFF.

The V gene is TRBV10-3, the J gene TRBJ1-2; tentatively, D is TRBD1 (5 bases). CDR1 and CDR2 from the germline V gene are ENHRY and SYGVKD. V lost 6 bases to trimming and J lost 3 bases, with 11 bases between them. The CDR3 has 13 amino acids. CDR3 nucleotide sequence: TGTGCCATCAGCGATGCCAGGGACTATGGCTACACCTTC. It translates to CAISDARDYGYTF.

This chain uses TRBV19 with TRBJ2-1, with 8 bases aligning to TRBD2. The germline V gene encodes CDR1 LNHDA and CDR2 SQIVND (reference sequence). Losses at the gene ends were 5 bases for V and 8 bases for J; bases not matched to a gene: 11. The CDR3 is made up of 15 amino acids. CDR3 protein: CASSDPAGVIDEQFF. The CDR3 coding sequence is TGTGCCAGTAGTGATCCAGCGGGAGTGATCGATGAGCAGTTCTTC.

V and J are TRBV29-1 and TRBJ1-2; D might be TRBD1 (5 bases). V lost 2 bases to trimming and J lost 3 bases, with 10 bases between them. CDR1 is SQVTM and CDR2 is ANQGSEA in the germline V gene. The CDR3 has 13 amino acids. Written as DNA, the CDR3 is TGCAGCGTTGAATCTCGGGGGTACTATGGCTACACCTTC. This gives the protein CSVESRGYYGYTF.

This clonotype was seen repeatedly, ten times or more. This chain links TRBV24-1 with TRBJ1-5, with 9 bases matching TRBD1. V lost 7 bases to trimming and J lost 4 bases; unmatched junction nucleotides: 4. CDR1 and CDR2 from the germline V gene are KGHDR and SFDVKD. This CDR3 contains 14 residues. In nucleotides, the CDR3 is TGTGCCACCAGCGCCGGGACAGGGAATCAGCCCCAGCATTTT. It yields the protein CATSAGTGNQPQHF.

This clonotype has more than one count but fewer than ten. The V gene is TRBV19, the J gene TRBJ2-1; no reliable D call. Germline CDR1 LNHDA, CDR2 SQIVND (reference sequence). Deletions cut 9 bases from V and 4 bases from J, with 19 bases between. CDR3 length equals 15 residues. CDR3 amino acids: CASADTGPRYNEQFF. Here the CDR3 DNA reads TGTGCCAGCGCCGATACCGGGCCTCGGTACAATGAGCAGTTCTTC. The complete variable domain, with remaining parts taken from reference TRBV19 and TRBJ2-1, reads DGGITQSPKYLFRKEGQNVTLSCEQNLNHDAMYWYRQDPGQGLRLIYYSQIVNDFQKGDIAEGYSVSREKKESFPLTVTSAQKNPTAFYLCASADTGPRYNEQFFGPGTRLTVL.

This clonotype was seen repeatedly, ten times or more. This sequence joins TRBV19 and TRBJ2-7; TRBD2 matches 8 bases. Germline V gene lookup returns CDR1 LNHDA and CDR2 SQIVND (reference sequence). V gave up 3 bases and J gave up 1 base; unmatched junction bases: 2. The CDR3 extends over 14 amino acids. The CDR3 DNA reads TGTGCCAGTAGTATGCGGGGGGCATCCTACGAGCAGTACTTC. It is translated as CASSMRGASYEQYF. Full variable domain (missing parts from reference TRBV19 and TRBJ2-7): DGGITQSPKYLFRKEGQNVTLSCEQNLNHDAMYWYRQDPGQGLRLIYYSQIVNDFQKGDIAEGYSVSREKKESFPLTVTSAQKNPTAFYLCASSMRGASYEQYFGPGTRLTVT.

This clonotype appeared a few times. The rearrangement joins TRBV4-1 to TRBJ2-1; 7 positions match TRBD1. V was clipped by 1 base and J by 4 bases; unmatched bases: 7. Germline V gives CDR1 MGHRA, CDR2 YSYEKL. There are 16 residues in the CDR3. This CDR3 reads CASSQVAGGRYNEQFF. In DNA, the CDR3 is TGCGCCAGCAGCCAAGTCGCAGGGGGACGGTACAATGAGCAGTTCTTC.

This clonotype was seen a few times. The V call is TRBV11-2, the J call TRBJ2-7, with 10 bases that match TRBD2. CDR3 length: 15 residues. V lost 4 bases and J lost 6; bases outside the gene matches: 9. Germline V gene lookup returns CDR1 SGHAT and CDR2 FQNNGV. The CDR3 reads CASSSRLAGLGEQYF. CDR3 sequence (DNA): TGTGCCAGCAGCTCCCGACTAGCGGGCCTTGGCGAGCAGTACTTC.

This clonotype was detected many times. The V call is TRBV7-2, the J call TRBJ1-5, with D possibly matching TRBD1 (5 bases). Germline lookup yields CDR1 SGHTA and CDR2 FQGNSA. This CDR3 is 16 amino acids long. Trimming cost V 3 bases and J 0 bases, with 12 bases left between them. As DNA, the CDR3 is TGTGCCAGCAGCTTGGCCGGGGGGTATAGCAATCAGCCCCAGCATTTT. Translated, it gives CASSLAGGYSNQPQHF.

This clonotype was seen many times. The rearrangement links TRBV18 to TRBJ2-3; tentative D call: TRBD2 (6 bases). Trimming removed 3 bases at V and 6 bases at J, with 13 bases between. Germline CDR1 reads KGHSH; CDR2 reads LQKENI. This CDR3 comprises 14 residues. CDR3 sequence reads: CASSPEGFRDTQYF. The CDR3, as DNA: TGTGCCAGCTCACCGGAGGGTTTCCGTGATACGCAGTATTTT. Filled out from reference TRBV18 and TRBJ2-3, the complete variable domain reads NAGVMQNPRHLVRRRGQEARLRCSPMKGHSHVYWYRQLPEEGLKFMVYLQKENIIDESGMPKERFSAEFPKEGPSILRIQQVVRGDSAAYFCASSPEGFRDTQYFGPGTRLTVL.

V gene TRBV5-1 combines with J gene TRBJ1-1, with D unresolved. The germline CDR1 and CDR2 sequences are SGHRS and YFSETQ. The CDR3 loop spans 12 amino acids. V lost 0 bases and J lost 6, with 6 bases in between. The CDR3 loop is CASSLVGPEAFF. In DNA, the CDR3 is TGCGCCAGCAGCTTGGTCGGTCCTGAAGCTTTCTTT. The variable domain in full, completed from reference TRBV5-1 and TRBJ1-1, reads KAGVTQTPRYLIKTRGQQVTLSCSPISGHRSVSWYQQTPGQGLQFLFEYFSETQRNKGNFPGRFSGRQFSNSRSEMNVSTLELGDSALYLCASSLVGPEAFFGQGTRLTVV.

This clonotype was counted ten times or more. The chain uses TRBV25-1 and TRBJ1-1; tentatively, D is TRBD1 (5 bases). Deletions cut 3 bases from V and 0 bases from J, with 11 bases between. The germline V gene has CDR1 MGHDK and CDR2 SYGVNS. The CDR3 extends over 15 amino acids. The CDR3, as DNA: TGTGCCAGCAGTGATCCCAGGGCGATGAACACTGAAGCTTTCTTT. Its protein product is CASSDPRAMNTEAFF.

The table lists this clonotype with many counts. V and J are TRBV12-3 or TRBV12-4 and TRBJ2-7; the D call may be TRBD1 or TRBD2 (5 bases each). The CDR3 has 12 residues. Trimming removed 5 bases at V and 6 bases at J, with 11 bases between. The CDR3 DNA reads TGTGCCAGCAGTACCGGGACCCCCGAGCAGTACTTC. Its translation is CASSTGTPEQYF.